Below are 8 T cell receptor beta chains sequenced from a single sample in a study of CD8+ T cells in alopecia areata. Following RNA extraction, reverse transcription yielded cDNA that acted as the sequencing template. Only in-frame clones appear in the TCRdb table, and some are missing; sequencing was by immunoSEQ multiplex PCR. This table holds 100,000 to 150,000 clones, around 50% found once. Sequencing was performed on CD4+ T cells sorted from blood, taken at week 0. The receptors come from a human donor with alopecia areata.

The V call is TRBV7-9, the J call TRBJ2-7; D gene uncertain. The CDR3 has 12 amino acids. The germline V gene has CDR1 SEHNR and CDR2 FQNEAQ (reference sequence). V lost 1 base to trimming and J lost 4 bases, with 5 bases between them. In DNA form, the CDR3 reads TGTGCCAGCAGCTTAGGGGCGTACGAGCAGTACTTC. Encoded protein: CASSLGAYEQYF.

The rearrangement joins TRBV7-2 to TRBJ2-3; possibly TRBD2 for D (5 bases). Per the germline V gene, CDR1 is SGHTA and CDR2 is FQGNSA. Trimming cost V 4 bases and J 4 bases, with 15 bases left between them. This CDR3 is built from 15 residues. The CDR3 DNA follows: TGTGCCAGCAGCTCAGGCCCGCGGGTCTCAGATACGCAGTATTTT. Protein: CASSSGPRVSDTQYF.

The chain joins TRBV7-2 to TRBJ1-5; D gene unclear. The V gene lost 4 bases and the J gene lost 0 bases, with 7 bases spanning the gap. The CDR3 totals 14 residues. Per the germline V gene, CDR1 is SGHTA and CDR2 is FQGNSA. CDR3: CASSYRYSNQPQHF. The CDR3 DNA sequence: TGTGCCAGCAGCTACAGATATAGCAATCAGCCCCAGCATTTT. The variable domain in full, with the rest retrieved from reference TRBV7-2 and TRBJ1-5, is GAGVSQSPSNKVTEKGKDVELRCDPISGHTALYWYRQSLGQGLEFLIYFQGNSAPDKSGLPSDRFSAERTGGSVSTLTIQRTQQEDSAVYLCASSYRYSNQPQHFGDGTRLSIL.

The rearrangement uses TRBV28 and TRBJ2-1; the D gene is possibly TRBD2 (5 bases). V lost 3 bases and J lost 4, with 16 bases in between. This CDR3 is built from 16 residues. Germline V lookup: CDR1 MDHEN, CDR2 SYDVKM. CDR3 nucleotides: TGTGCCAGCAGTTTGATGTGGGGTGAGCGGTACAATGAGCAGTTCTTC. It encodes CASSLMWGERYNEQFF.

This chain uses TRBV4-2 with TRBJ2-5; D is uncertain. V shed 3 bases and J shed 4 bases, with 9 bases lying between them. CDR3 length: 13 residues. Germline CDR1 and CDR2: LGHNA and YNFKEQ. CDR3 nucleotide sequence: TGTGCCAGCAGCCAGACCCCGGGAGAGACCCAGTACTTC. Its translation is CASSQTPGETQYF.

The chain employs TRBV27 and TRBJ2-5; TRBD1 is a possible D gene (5 bases). The CDR3 contains 13 residues. V was cut by 2 bases and J by 3 bases, with 7 bases left in between. Per germline, CDR1 MNHEY and CDR2 SMNVEV (reference sequence). CDR3 sequence (DNA): TGTGCCAGCAGTTTACGCAGGGAAGAGACCCAGTACTTC. Translation: CASSLRREETQYF.

This clone turned up a few times. The rearrangement links TRBV7-8 to TRBJ2-2, with D tentatively TRBD1 or TRBD2 (5 bases each). This CDR3 spans 14 amino acids. The V and J ends lost 5 bases and 5 bases respectively, with 12 bases between them. Germline V CDR1 and CDR2: SGHVS, FQNEAQ. The CDR3 is CASSEDWGTGELFF. The DNA for the CDR3 is TGTGCCAGCAGCGAGGACTGGGGGACCGGGGAGCTGTTTTTT.

The chain uses TRBV1 and TRBJ2-1; no check of the table's D call, TRBD2, against the DNA was made. TRBV1 is a pseudogene locus. This CDR3 is 17 amino acids long. As DNA, the CDR3 is TGCACCAGCAGCCACCCAAGGAGGTTCGATAGCAACAATGAGCAGTTCTTC. It translates to CTSSHPRRFDSNNEQFF.